This T cell receptor (beta chain) was sequenced during a study of T-cell memory formation after mild COVID-19. The CDR3 runs to 15 residues. CDR1 is SGHRS and CDR2 is YFSETQ in the germline V gene. Trimming pared 0 bases from V and 1 base from J, leaving 7 bases between. Whole-study results and caveats: Pre-infection memory showed some responding clones, and this suggested that cross-reactive memory joined.

The sample holds a few counts of this clonotype. Its specificity is not known. TCRdb recomputed calls from the 5' RACE reads with MiXCR, one row per CDR3 protein. The sample contains more than 75,000 distinct CDR3 sequences, around a quarter of which appear only once. The V call is TRBV5-1, the J call TRBJ2-2, with D unresolved. The TCR sequence derives from a man aged 18 to 30 who had mild COVID-19 (a few samples of this study predate the infection). Cell type and time point are not known. Sequencing used PBMCs or a T cell subset sorted from them (not recorded which). CDR3 loop: CASSLGLGNTGELFF. For the CDR3, the DNA is TGCGCCAGCAGCTTGGGTCTCGGGAACACCGGGGAGCTGTTTTTT.